Each of the 28 T cell receptor beta chains below was sequenced from the same sample in a study of PD-L1 blockade in urothelial cancer. Time point denoted: pretreatment peripheral blood. TCRdb keeps only in-frame clones here, not all; method: immunoSEQ multiplex PCR. The table records 55,000 to 85,000 clones, about four fifths of them present only once. The sequenced sample was PBMCs, obtained around atezolizumab (anti-PD-L1) treatment. All receptors come from a woman in her 70s with urothelial cancer.

There are a few counts of this clone. This sequence joins TRBV9 and TRBJ1-6; D ambiguous. The CDR3 extends over 13 amino acids. Trimming cost V 0 bases and J 9 bases, with 7 bases left between them. CDR1 and CDR2 (germline): SGDLS, YYNGEE. Here the CDR3 DNA reads TGTGCCAGCAGCGTAGTTAGTGCTTCACCCCTCCACTTT. Its protein product is CASSVVSASPLHF.

The gene calls are TRBV18 and TRBJ1-2; D is undetermined. Germline V gene lookup returns CDR1 KGHSH and CDR2 LQKENI. The CDR3 extends over 14 amino acids. The V and J ends lost 2 bases and 8 bases respectively, with 15 bases between them. CDR3 protein: CASSPINAADGYTF. The CDR3, as DNA: TGTGCCAGCTCACCAATCAACGCGGCAGACGGCTACACCTTC.

The V call is TRBV5-1, the J call TRBJ2-1; 10 positions agree with TRBD1. J gave up 0 bases and V 2 bases, and 2 bases lay outside the gene matches. Germline loops: CDR1 SGHRS, CDR2 YFSETQ. CDR3 length: 16 amino acids. Here the CDR3 reads CASSFRTGGSYNEQFF. The CDR3 DNA follows: TGCGCCAGCAGCTTTCGGACAGGGGGCTCCTACAATGAGCAGTTCTTC.

The gene calls are TRBV9 and TRBJ2-2, with TRBD2 identical over 10 bases. V shed 0 bases, J shed 4 bases, and the junction held 3 bases outside the gene matches. Germline loops: CDR1 SGDLS, CDR2 YYNGEE. The CDR3 loop spans 16 amino acids. The CDR3 loop is CASSVGAGGPTGELFF. The CDR3 region has the DNA TGTGCCAGCAGCGTAGGAGCGGGAGGGCCCACCGGGGAGCTGTTTTTT.

The rearrangement uses TRBV7-3 and TRBJ2-1, with 10 bases aligning to TRBD2. Germline loops: CDR1 SGHTA, CDR2 FQGTGA. The CDR3 is 17 residues long. V dropped 4 bases and J dropped 4; count of bases not matched to a gene: 10. CDR3 coding DNA: TGTGCCAGCAGCTCCCGAGGGGTAGCGGGAGGATACAATGAGCAGTTCTTC. Its translation is CASSSRGVAGGYNEQFF. Supplemented by reference TRBV7-3 and TRBJ2-1, the full variable domain reads GAGVSQTPSNKVTEKGKYVELRCDPISGHTALYWYRQSLGQGPEFLIYFQGTGAADDSGLPNDRFFAVRPEGSVSTLKIQRTERGDSAVYLCASSSRGVAGGYNEQFFGPGTRLTVL.

The chain joins TRBV5-4 to TRBJ1-2; 9 positions agree with TRBD1. The V and J ends lost 1 base and 4 bases, in that order; junction bases with no gene match: 11. Germline lookup yields CDR1 SGHNT and CDR2 YYREEE (reference sequence). The CDR3 is 17 amino acids. CDR3 coding DNA: TGTGCCAGCAGCTTGACGAACGGGGGACAGGGTAGCTATGGCTACACCTTC. It is translated as CASSLTNGGQGSYGYTF. The full variable domain, rest sourced from reference TRBV5-4 and TRBJ1-2, is ETGVTQSPTHLIKTRGQQVTLRCSSQSGHNTVSWYQQALGQGPQFIFQYYREEENGRGNFPPRFSGLQFPNYSSELNVNALELDDSALYLCASSLTNGGQGSYGYTFGSGTRLTVV.

The rearrangement joins TRBV4-1 to TRBJ2-3; the match to TRBD2 covers 11 bases. With V trimmed by 1 base and J by 2 bases, 11 bases remained unmatched. The CDR3 is 19 amino acids. Germline CDR1 and CDR2: MGHRA and YSYEKL. Here the CDR3 reads CASSQARTLAGVYTDTQYF. As DNA, the CDR3 is TGCGCCAGCAGCCAAGCCCGAACACTAGCGGGGGTTTACACAGATACGCAGTATTTT.

For the CDR3, the DNA is TGCAGCGTCGCAACAGATTCCTACGAGCAGTACTTC. Its protein is CSVATDSYEQYF. The chain links TRBV29-1 to TRBJ2-7; D gene uncertain. V was cut by 6 bases and J by 1 base, with 10 bases left in between. This CDR3 region has 12 residues. Germline values: CDR1 SQVTM, CDR2 ANQGSEA.

The chain employs TRBV27 and TRBJ1-2; D perhaps matches TRBD1 (6 bases). The CDR3 is made up of 13 amino acids. V lost 3 bases to trimming and J lost 7 bases, with 12 bases between them. CDR1 and CDR2 from the germline V gene are MNHEY and SMNVEV (reference sequence). CDR3 sequence (DNA): TGTGCCAGCAGTTTGGAACAGGGAAGTGGCTACACCTTC. This translates into CASSLEQGSGYTF.

The CDR3 loop is CASSLASGPGADTQYF. The CDR3 region has the DNA TGCGCCAGCAGCTTGGCCAGCGGTCCTGGGGCAGATACGCAGTATTTT. This sequence joins TRBV5-1 and TRBJ2-3; D might be TRBD2 (5 bases). The CDR3 consists of 16 residues. Germline V CDR1 and CDR2: SGHRS, YFSETQ. Between the trimmed V and J ends, which lost 0 bases and 4 bases, there was a span of 15 bases.

This clone was observed a handful of times. V usage is TRBV28 and J usage is TRBJ2-7; 7 positions match TRBD1. With V trimmed by 6 bases and J by 3 bases, 11 bases remained unmatched. Germline CDR1 is MDHEN and CDR2 is SYDVKM. The CDR3 covers 15 residues. CDR3 bases: TGTGCCAGCAGAACGGCGACAGGGTTGATCTACGAGCAGTACTTC. This sequence encodes CASRTATGLIYEQYF.

This clone occurred a few times. This chain joins TRBV2 and TRBJ1-1; TRBD1 agrees at 11 bases. V was pared by 6 bases and J by 4 bases, with 1 base of the junction left unmatched. CDR3 length: 13 amino acids. Germline V gives CDR1 SNHLY, CDR2 FYNNEI. Written as DNA, the CDR3 is TGTGCCAGCAGGGGGACAGGGGGCACTGAAGCTTTCTTT. Its protein product is CASRGTGGTEAFF. The complete variable domain, with remaining parts taken from reference TRBV2 and TRBJ1-1, reads EPEVTQTPSHQVTQMGQEVILRCVPISNHLYFYWYRQILGQKVEFLVSFYNNEISEKSEIFDDQFSVERPDGSNFTLKIRSTKLEDSAMYFCASRGTGGTEAFFGQGTRLTVV.

Relative to its sample, this clone is medium-sized. The chain carries TRBV6-1 and TRBJ1-5; D is possibly TRBD1 (6 bases). This CDR3 is built from 14 residues. Deletions cut 8 bases from V and 0 bases from J, with 11 bases between. CDR1 is MNHNS, CDR2 SASEGT, per germline. For the CDR3, the DNA is TGTGCCAGCGGGGGGGCGGATAGCAATCAGCCCCAGCATTTT. Translation gives CASGGADSNQPQHF.

Only a few counts were recorded for this clone. The chain employs TRBV28 and TRBJ2-1; 9 bases agree with TRBD2. The V and J ends lost 6 bases and 1 base, in that order; junction bases with no gene match: 4. Germline lookup yields CDR1 MDHEN and CDR2 SYDVKM. The CDR3 is 15 residues long. The CDR3 sequence is CASRIAGESYNEQFF. The CDR3, as DNA: TGTGCCAGCAGGATAGCGGGAGAGTCCTACAATGAGCAGTTCTTC.

This rearrangement joins TRBV10-1 to TRBJ2-1; 11 bases map to TRBD1. The germline V gene has CDR1 WNHNN and CDR2 SYGVQD (reference sequence). V lost 5 bases to trimming and J lost 7 bases; unmatched junction nucleotides: 7. This CDR3 has 15 amino acids. The CDR3 protein is CASSTGTGGVNEQFF. The CDR3 DNA reads TGCGCCAGCAGTACCGGGACAGGGGGTGTGAATGAGCAGTTCTTC.

The chain recombines TRBV6-1 with TRBJ1-5; 7 nucleotides align to TRBD1. The CDR3 is 13 amino acids. CDR1 and CDR2 (germline): MNHNS, SASEGT. The trim removed 2 bases at V and 11 bases at J, leaving 6 bases unmatched. DNA of the CDR3: TGTGCCAGCAGTGAACAACGACAGGGTACCCAGCATTTT. Its protein is CASSEQRQGTQHF.

The chain recombines TRBV27 with TRBJ1-1, with D tentatively TRBD1 (6 bases). Trimming took 6 bases from V and 0 from J, leaving 20 bases between them. The CDR3 is 17 residues long. Germline CDR1 MNHEY, CDR2 SMNVEV (reference sequence). In DNA form, the CDR3 reads TGTGCCAGCAGCCAAAGAGGGCAGGGGTCCATGAACACTGAAGCTTTCTTT. This translates into CASSQRGQGSMNTEAFF.

The chain employs TRBV7-9 and TRBJ2-2, with 7 bases that match TRBD1. The CDR3 totals 14 residues. Per germline, CDR1 SEHNR and CDR2 FQNEAQ (reference sequence). J was trimmed by 8 bases and V by 6 bases; bases with no gene match: 9. The CDR3 nucleotides are TGTGCCAGCAGGGGCAGGGACAGCCCTGGGGAGCTGTTTTTT. Translated: CASRGRDSPGELFF. Combining the CDR3 with reference TRBV7-9 and TRBJ2-2 gives the whole variable domain DTGVSQNPRHKITKRGQNVTFRCDPISEHNRLYWYRQTLGQGPEFLTYFQNEAQLEKSRLLSDRFSAERPKGSFSTLEIQRTEQGDSAMYLCASRGRDSPGELFFGEGSRLTVL.

This chain links TRBV4-2 with TRBJ2-5, with 14 bases that match TRBD2. Germline values: CDR1 LGHNA, CDR2 YNFKEQ. The V and J ends lost 4 bases and 2 bases, in that order; junction bases with no gene match: 3. This CDR3 comprises 16 residues. The CDR3 spells CASSPRLAGGQETQYF. The CDR3 DNA reads as TGTGCCAGCAGCCCCCGACTAGCGGGGGGGCAAGAGACCCAGTACTTC.

The rearrangement joins TRBV9 to TRBJ2-7; 14 nucleotides line up with TRBD2. With V trimmed by 2 bases and J by 5 bases, 21 bases remained unmatched. The CDR3 totals 21 residues. Germline V lookup: CDR1 SGDLS, CDR2 YYNGEE. The CDR3 bases are TGTGCCAGCAGCGTTCGGCCGGAACCGCCCGGGACTAGCGGGAGTCTCCACGAGCAGTACTTC. Encoded protein: CASSVRPEPPGTSGSLHEQYF.

J is TRBJ1-5 and V is TRBV7-2; the D gene is possibly TRBD1 (6 bases). The CDR3 runs to 17 residues. Trimming cost V 1 base and J 0 bases, with 13 bases left between them. Germline-derived CDR1 and CDR2 are SGHTA and FQGNSA. The CDR3 DNA reads as TGTGCCAGCAGCTTAGGGGTGGGACACCGTAGCAATCAGCCCCAGCATTTT. Encoded protein: CASSLGVGHRSNQPQHF.

The J gene is TRBJ2-5, the V gene TRBV10-1; D is possibly TRBD2 (6 bases). CDR3 length equals 13 residues. The germline gives CDR1 WNHNN, CDR2 SYGVQD (reference sequence). V was pared by 2 bases and J by 5 bases, with 9 bases between. This CDR3 reads CASSENAGETQYF. The CDR3 nucleotides read TGCGCCAGCAGTGAGAACGCGGGGGAGACCCAGTACTTC.

The chain couples TRBV4-2 to TRBJ2-3, with 8 bases identical to TRBD2. Losses at the gene ends were 2 bases for V and 5 bases for J; bases not matched to a gene: 12. The CDR3 extends over 17 amino acids. CDR1 and CDR2 (germline): LGHNA, YNFKEQ. CDR3 DNA sequence: TGTGCCAGCAGCCAAAGGTCCGGCGGGGGGTGGGGAGATACGCAGTATTTT. Translating it yields CASSQRSGGGWGDTQYF.

V usage is TRBV2 and J usage is TRBJ2-3; tentative D call: TRBD2 (5 bases). V lost 4 bases and J lost 0, with 17 bases in between. Germline V CDR1 and CDR2: SNHLY, FYNNEI. This CDR3 is 17 amino acids long. The CDR3 bases are TGTGCCAGCAGTGGGTTCCTAGTGCCGGGGAGCACAGATACGCAGTATTTT. Translation gives CASSGFLVPGSTDTQYF. Drawing the rest from reference TRBV2 and TRBJ2-3, the complete variable domain is EPEVTQTPSHQVTQMGQEVILRCVPISNHLYFYWYRQILGQKVEFLVSFYNNEISEKSEIFDDQFSVERPDGSNFTLKIRSTKLEDSAMYFCASSGFLVPGSTDTQYFGPGTRLTVL.

V is TRBV10-3 and J is TRBJ2-3; 9 bases align to TRBD1. The length of the CDR3 is 13 residues. J gave up 5 bases and V 8 bases, and 5 bases lay outside the gene matches. Germline CDR1 ENHRY, CDR2 SYGVKD. In DNA form, the CDR3 reads TGTGCCATCCACAGGGGGCAGGGAGATACGCAGTATTTT. This encodes CAIHRGQGDTQYF.

Only one count was recorded for this clone. This rearrangement joins TRBV5-5 to TRBJ1-1, with a weak D call TRBD1 (5 bases). CDR1 and CDR2 (germline): SGHKS, YYEKEE (reference sequence). Trimming cost V 5 bases and J 1 base, with 15 bases left between them. CDR3 length equals 15 residues. The CDR3 region is CASRSRPQGNTEAFF. The CDR3 DNA is TGTGCCAGCAGATCGAGACCGCAGGGGAACACTGAAGCTTTCTTT.

V gene TRBV6-5 combines with J gene TRBJ1-4; 7 bases are a match to TRBD1. CDR1 is MNHEY, CDR2 SVGAGI, per germline. V lost 5 bases to trimming and J lost 4 bases; unmatched junction nucleotides: 7. This CDR3 is built from 15 residues. CDR3 loop: CASSRRDSVNEKLFF. The CDR3 nucleotides are TGTGCCAGCAGTCGCCGGGACAGCGTTAATGAAAAACTGTTTTTT.

The rearrangement links TRBV19 to TRBJ2-7; 7 bases fit TRBD1. V shed 5 bases and J 4 bases; nucleotides not matched to a gene: 5. The length of the CDR3 is 13 residues. Germline values: CDR1 LNHDA, CDR2 SQIVND (reference sequence). CDR3 amino acids: CASSPGTEYEQYF. The CDR3 coding sequence is TGTGCCAGTAGTCCCGGGACAGAATACGAGCAGTACTTC.